This entry concerns a single T cell receptor (beta chain). Its cognate antigen is unknown. These data belong to a study of T cells in Graves' hyperthyroidism and ophthalmopathy. Study outcomes and limitations: Separation of ophthalmopathy from stable hyperthyroidism was achieved by a 13 V-J model.

Trimming left V 6 bases short and J 5 bases short, with 13 bases between. CDR1 is SQVTM, CDR2 ANQGSEA, per germline. CDR3 length: 13 amino acids. The TCR beta CDR3 regions underwent amplification using RNA transcripts as the source. HTBI primers were used for first-round RT-PCR of the TCR CDR3. TCRdb used MiXCR to reprocess the multiplex PCR reads, holding one entry per CDR3 protein. The sample records approximately 590,000 distinct CDR3 sequences, about 15% being singletons. Input material: blood. The chain employs TRBV29-1 and TRBJ1-4; D possibly corresponds to TRBD1 (6 bases). The clonotype comes from a woman aged 25 to 45 with Graves' hyperthyroidism. The CDR3 bases are TGCAGCGTACGGGGACAATTGAATGAAAAACTGTTTTTT. It yields the protein CSVRGQLNEKLFF.